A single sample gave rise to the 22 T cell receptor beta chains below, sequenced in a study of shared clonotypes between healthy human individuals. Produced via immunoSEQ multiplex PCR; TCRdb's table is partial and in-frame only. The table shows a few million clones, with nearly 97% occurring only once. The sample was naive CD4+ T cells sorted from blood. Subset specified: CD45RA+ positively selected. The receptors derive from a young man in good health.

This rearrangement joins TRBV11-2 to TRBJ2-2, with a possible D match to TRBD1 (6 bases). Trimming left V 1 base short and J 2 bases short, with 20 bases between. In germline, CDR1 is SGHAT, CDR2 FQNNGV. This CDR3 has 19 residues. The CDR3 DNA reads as TGTGCCAGCAGCTTAGGCCCCACAGGGTACATATTTAACACCGGGGAGCTGTTTTTT. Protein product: CASSLGPTGYIFNTGELFF. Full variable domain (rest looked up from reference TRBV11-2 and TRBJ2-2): EAGVAQSPRYKIIEKRQSVAFWCNPISGHATLYWYQQILGQGPKLLIQFQNNGVVDDSQLPKDRFSAERLKGVDSTLKIQPAKLEDSAVYLCASSLGPTGYIFNTGELFFGEGSRLTVL.

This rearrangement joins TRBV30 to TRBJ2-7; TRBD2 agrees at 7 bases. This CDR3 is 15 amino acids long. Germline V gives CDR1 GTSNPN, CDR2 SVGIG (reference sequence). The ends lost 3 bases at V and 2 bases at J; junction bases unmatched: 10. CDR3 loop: CAWSFPSSGAYEQYF. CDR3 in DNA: TGTGCCTGGAGCTTCCCATCTAGCGGTGCCTACGAGCAGTACTTC.

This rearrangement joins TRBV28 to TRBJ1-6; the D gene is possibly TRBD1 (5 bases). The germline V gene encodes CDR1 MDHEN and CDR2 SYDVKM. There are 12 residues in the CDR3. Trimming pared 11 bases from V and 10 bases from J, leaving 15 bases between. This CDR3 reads CASGGIGSPLHF. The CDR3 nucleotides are TGTGCCTCCGGGGGGATCGGATCACCCCTCCACTTT.

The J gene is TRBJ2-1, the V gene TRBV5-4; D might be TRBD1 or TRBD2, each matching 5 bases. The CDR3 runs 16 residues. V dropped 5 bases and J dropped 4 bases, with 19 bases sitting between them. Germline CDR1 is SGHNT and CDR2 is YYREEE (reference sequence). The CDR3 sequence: CASSHDGARGYNEQFF. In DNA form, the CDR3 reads TGTGCCAGCAGTCATGATGGGGCCCGGGGTTACAATGAGCAGTTCTTC.

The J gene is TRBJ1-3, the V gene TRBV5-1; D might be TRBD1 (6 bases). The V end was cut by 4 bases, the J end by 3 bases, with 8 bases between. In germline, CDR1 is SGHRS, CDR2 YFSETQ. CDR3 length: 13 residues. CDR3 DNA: TGCGCCAGCAGCGAAGGGGGTGGAAACACCATATATTTT. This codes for CASSEGGGNTIYF.

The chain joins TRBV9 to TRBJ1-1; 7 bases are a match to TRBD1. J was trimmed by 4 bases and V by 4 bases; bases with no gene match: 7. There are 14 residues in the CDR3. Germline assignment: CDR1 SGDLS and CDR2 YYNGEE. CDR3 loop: CASSRDSFGTEAFF. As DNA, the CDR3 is TGTGCCAGCAGCCGGGACAGTTTCGGCACTGAAGCTTTCTTT.

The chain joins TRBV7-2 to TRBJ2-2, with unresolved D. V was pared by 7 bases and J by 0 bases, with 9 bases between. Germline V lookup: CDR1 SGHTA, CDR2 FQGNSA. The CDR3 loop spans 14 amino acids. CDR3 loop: CASNGPTNTGELFF. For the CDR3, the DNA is TGTGCCAGCAACGGTCCCACGAACACCGGGGAGCTGTTTTTT.

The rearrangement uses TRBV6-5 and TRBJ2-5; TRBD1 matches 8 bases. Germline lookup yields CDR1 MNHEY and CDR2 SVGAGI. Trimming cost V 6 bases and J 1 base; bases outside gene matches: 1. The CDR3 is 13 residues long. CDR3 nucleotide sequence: TGTGCCAGCAGGGGACAGGCCCAAGAGACCCAGTACTTC. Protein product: CASRGQAQETQYF.

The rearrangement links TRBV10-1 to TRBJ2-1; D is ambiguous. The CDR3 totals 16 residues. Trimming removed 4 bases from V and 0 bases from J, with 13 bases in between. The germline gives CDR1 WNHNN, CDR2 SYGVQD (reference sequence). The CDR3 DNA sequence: TGCGCCAGCAGTGCCTACAGAAAAAGCTCCTACAATGAGCAGTTCTTC. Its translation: CASSAYRKSSYNEQFF.

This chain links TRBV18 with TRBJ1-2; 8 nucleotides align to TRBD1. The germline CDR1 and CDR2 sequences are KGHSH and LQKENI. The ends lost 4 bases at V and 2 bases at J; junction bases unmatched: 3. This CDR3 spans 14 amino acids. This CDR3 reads CASSLQGENYGYTF. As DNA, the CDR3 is TGTGCCAGCTCACTACAGGGGGAAAACTATGGCTACACCTTC.

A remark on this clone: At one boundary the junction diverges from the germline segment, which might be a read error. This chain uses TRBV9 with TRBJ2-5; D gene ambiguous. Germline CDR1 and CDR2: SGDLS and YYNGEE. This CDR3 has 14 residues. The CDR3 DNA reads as TGTGCCAGCAGCCCCTCGGAGACCCAAGCGACCCAGTACTTC. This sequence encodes CASSPSETQATQYF.

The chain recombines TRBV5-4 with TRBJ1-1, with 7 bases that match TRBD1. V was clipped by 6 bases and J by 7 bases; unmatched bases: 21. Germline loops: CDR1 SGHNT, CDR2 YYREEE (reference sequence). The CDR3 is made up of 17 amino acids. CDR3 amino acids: CASTQKGRRQGEDEAFF. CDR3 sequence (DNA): TGTGCCAGCACCCAAAAAGGTAGGAGACAGGGTGAAGATGAAGCTTTCTTT.

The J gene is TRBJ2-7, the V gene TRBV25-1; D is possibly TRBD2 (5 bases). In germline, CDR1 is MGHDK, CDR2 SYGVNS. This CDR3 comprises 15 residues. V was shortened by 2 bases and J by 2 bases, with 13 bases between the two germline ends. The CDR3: CASSEKSPGAYEQYF. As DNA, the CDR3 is TGTGCCAGCAGTGAAAAATCCCCCGGGGCCTACGAGCAGTACTTC.

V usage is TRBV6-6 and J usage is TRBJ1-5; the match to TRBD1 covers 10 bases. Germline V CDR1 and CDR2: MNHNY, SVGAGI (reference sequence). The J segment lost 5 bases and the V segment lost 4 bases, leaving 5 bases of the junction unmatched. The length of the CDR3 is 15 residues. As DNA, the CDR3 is TGTGCCAGCAGTTCCGGACAGGGGGTATATCAGCCCCAGCATTTT. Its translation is CASSSGQGVYQPQHF.

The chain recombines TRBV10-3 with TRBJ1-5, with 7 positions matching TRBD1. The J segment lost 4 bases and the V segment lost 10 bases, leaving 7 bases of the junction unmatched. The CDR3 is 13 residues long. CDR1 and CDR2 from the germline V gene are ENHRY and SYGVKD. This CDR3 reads CATRQGSNQPQHF. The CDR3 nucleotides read TGTGCCACTAGACAGGGATCGAATCAGCCCCAGCATTTT.

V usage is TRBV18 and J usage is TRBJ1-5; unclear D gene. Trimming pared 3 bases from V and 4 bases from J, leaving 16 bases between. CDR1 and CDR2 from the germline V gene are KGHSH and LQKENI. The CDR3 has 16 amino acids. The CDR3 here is CASSPWTLSGNQPQHF. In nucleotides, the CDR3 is TGTGCCAGCTCACCTTGGACCCTGAGTGGGAATCAGCCCCAGCATTTT.

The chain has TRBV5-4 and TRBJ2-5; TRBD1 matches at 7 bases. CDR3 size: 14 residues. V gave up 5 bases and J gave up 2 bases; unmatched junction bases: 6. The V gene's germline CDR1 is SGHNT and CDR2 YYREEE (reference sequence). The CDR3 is CASSKTDRQETQYF. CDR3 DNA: TGTGCCAGCAGTAAAACGGACAGGCAAGAGACCCAGTACTTC.

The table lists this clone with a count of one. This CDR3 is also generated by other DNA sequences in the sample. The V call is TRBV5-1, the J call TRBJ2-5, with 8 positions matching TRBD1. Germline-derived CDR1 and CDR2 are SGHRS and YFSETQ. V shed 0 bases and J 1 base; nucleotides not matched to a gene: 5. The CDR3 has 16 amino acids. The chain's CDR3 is CASSLGGTGGQETQYF. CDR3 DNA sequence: TGCGCCAGCAGCTTGGGGGGAACAGGGGGCCAAGAGACCCAGTACTTC.

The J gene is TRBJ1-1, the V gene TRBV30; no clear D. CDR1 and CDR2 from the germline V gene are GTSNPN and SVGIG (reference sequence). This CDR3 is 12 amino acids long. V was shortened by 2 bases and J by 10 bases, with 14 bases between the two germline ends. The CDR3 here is CAWSRSETGAFF. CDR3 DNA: TGTGCCTGGAGTCGGAGTGAGACGGGAGCTTTCTTT.

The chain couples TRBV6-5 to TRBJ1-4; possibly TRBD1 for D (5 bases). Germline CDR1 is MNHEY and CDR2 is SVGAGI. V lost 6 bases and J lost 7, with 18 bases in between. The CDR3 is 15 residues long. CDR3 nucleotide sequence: TGTGCCAGCAGACCCCGCGGGGCCGGCCGTGAAAAACTGTTTTTT. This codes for CASRPRGAGREKLFF.

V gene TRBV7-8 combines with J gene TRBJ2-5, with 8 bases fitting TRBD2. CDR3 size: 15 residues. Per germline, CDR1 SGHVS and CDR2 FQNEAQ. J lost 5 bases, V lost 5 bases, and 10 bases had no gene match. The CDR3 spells CASSPGLAATETQYF. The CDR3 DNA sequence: TGTGCCAGCAGCCCCGGACTAGCCGCGACGGAGACCCAGTACTTC.

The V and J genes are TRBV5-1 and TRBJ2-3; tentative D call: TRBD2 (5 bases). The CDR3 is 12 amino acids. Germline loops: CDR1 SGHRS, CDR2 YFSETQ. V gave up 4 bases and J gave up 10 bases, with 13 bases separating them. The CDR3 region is CASSREGPSQYF. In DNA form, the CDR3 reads TGCGCCAGCAGCCGAGAGGGCCCATCGCAGTATTTT.